Shown below are 15 T cell receptor beta chains from a single sample sequenced in a study of cytomegalovirus exposure and HLA in healthy donors (dated by TCRdb to about 2017). Libraries were prepared through the immunoSEQ multiplex PCR assay. TCRdb limited this immuneACCESS table to in-frame rearrangements with V and J called. A share of clones is missing; checked studies link under half to unresolved V genes, and the rest is unexplained. The sample table contains about 140,000 clones; only one count was recorded for roughly nine tenths of them. Under 3% of the sample is in the top ten clones. The sequenced material came from PBMCs. The receptors were gathered from a man younger than 35 in good health and CMV-seronegative.

Concerning this clone itself: Other DNA sequences in the same sample also yield this CDR3. This chain joins TRBV7-9 and TRBJ2-7; TRBD1 might be the D (5 bases). Per the germline V gene, CDR1 is SEHNR and CDR2 is FQNEAQ (reference sequence). V gave up 3 bases and J gave up 5 bases, with 8 bases separating them. CDR3 length equals 12 residues. The CDR3 DNA is TGTGCCAGCAGCTTGGTAGGGGACGAGCAGTACTTC. It codes for CASSLVGDEQYF.

The rearrangement links TRBV28 to TRBJ2-1; 12 positions agree with TRBD1. V was clipped by 6 bases and J by 6 bases; unmatched bases: 9. Germline V gene data show CDR1 as MDHEN and CDR2 as SYDVKM. The CDR3 has 16 amino acids. The CDR3 region has the DNA TGTGCCAGCAGGGCCTGGGGACAGGGGGCTTCCAATGAGCAGTTCTTC. This codes for CASRAWGQGASNEQFF.

V gene TRBV27 combines with J gene TRBJ1-5, with D maybe TRBD1 (6 bases). Germline V gene data show CDR1 as MNHEY and CDR2 as SMNVEV (reference sequence). V was pared by 4 bases and J by 6 bases, with 13 bases between. The CDR3 is 14 amino acids. The CDR3 coding sequence is TGTGCCAGCAGTTGGACAGTAACGAGTCAGCCCCAGCATTTT. It encodes CASSWTVTSQPQHF.

The chain uses TRBV2 and TRBJ2-7; the D gene is possibly TRBD2 (5 bases). Germline V gives CDR1 SNHLY, CDR2 FYNNEI. This CDR3 comprises 15 residues. V lost 3 bases and J lost 1, with 13 bases in between. The CDR3 region is CASSEVRRGSYEQYF. As DNA, the CDR3 is TGTGCCAGCAGTGAGGTTAGACGAGGGTCCTACGAGCAGTACTTC.

This chain joins TRBV18 and TRBJ1-5; possible D gene TRBD1, 6 bases. CDR3 length: 15 amino acids. V lost 4 bases and J 0 bases, leaving 10 bases between the germline ends. Germline V CDR1 and CDR2: KGHSH, LQKENI. The CDR3 DNA follows: TGTGCCAGCTCACTCCGACAGGATAGCAATCAGCCCCAGCATTTT. Its protein product is CASSLRQDSNQPQHF.

This clone was picked up a small number of times. The chain has TRBV9 and TRBJ1-5; D is perhaps TRBD1 (6 bases). The CDR3 loop spans 15 amino acids. The germline V gene encodes CDR1 SGDLS and CDR2 YYNGEE. Trimming pared 5 bases from V and 0 bases from J, leaving 12 bases between. The DNA for the CDR3 is TGTGCCAGCAGTAAAACAGGGAATAGCAATCAGCCCCAGCATTTT. Translation gives CASSKTGNSNQPQHF. Supplemented by reference TRBV9 and TRBJ1-5, the full variable domain reads DSGVTQTPKHLITATGQRVTLRCSPRSGDLSVYWYQQSLDQGLQFLIQYYNGEERAKGNILERFSAQQFPDLHSELNLSSLELGDSALYFCASSKTGNSNQPQHFGDGTRLSIL.

V is TRBV5-6 and J is TRBJ2-6; D is unresolved. V dropped 4 bases and J dropped 0 bases, with 5 bases sitting between them. The germline gives CDR1 SGHDT, CDR2 YYEEEE. The CDR3 covers 14 residues. CDR3 nucleotide sequence: TGTGCCAGCAGCCCTTCCTCTGGGGCCAACGTCCTGACTTTC. This encodes CASSPSSGANVLTF.

The chain links TRBV9 to TRBJ2-7; 7 nucleotides line up with TRBD2. Germline CDR1 SGDLS, CDR2 YYNGEE. The V segment lost 4 bases and the J segment 6 bases; nucleotides outside the gene matches: 13. The CDR3 extends over 15 amino acids. CDR3 DNA sequence: TGTGCCAGCAGCCTTGCGGGTGCGGGAGAGGGCGAGCAGTACTTC. Its translation is CASSLAGAGEGEQYF.

The chain's CDR3 is CASSRTGYGNQPQHF. In DNA form, the CDR3 reads TGTGCCAGCAGCAGGACAGGGTACGGGAATCAGCCCCAGCATTTT. This rearrangement joins TRBV5-6 to TRBJ1-5, with 8 bases that match TRBD1. Per the germline V gene, CDR1 is SGHDT and CDR2 is YYEEEE. The CDR3 covers 15 residues. The junction had 7 bases not matched to a gene; V was cut back by 4 bases and J by 4 bases. The full variable domain, rest sourced from reference TRBV5-6 and TRBJ1-5, is DAGVTQSPTHLIKTRGQQVTLRCSPKSGHDTVSWYQQALGQGPQFIFQYYEEEERQRGNFPDRFSGHQFPNYSSELNVNALLLGDSALYLCASSRTGYGNQPQHFGDGTRLSIL.

This clone was seen a handful of times. J is TRBJ1-5 and V is TRBV6-5; TRBD1 agrees at 7 bases. V dropped 5 bases and J dropped 6; count of bases not matched to a gene: 7. This CDR3 has 14 residues. Per the germline V gene, CDR1 is MNHEY and CDR2 is SVGAGI. CDR3 region: CASSRGQERQPQHF. CDR3 in DNA: TGTGCCAGCAGTCGTGGACAGGAGCGTCAGCCCCAGCATTTT.

The V call is TRBV18, the J call TRBJ2-7; TRBD2 is a possible D gene (5 bases). V lost 2 bases, J lost 3 bases, and 11 bases lay in between. The germline V gene has CDR1 KGHSH and CDR2 LQKENI. CDR3 length equals 14 residues. CDR3 DNA sequence: TGTGCCAGCTCACCATCAGAGGGCCTCTACGAGCAGTACTTC. Encoded protein: CASSPSEGLYEQYF.

This clone was recorded once. V and J are TRBV13 and TRBJ1-3; D gene uncertain. The ends were cut back, 5 bases at V and 4 bases at J, with 12 bases in the middle. Looked up from germline, CDR1 is PRHDT and CDR2 is FYEKMQ (reference sequence). This CDR3 has 14 amino acids. CDR3 sequence (DNA): TGTGCCAGCAGCCATCAGATGTTGGGAAACACCATATATTTT. The encoded protein is CASSHQMLGNTIYF.

The rearrangement uses TRBV7-2 and TRBJ2-2; 8 bases fit TRBD2. V lost 2 bases and J lost 6; bases outside the gene matches: 11. Germline CDR1 SGHTA, CDR2 FQGNSA. This CDR3 has 17 residues. CDR3 DNA sequence: TGTGCCAGCAGCTTACTGATACGGGAGGGCTCTGCCGGGGAGCTGTTTTTT. It codes for CASSLLIREGSAGELFF.

In DNA, the CDR3 is TGCGCCAGCAGCCAAGATCAAGGGGAGGGTGCAGATACGCAGTATTTT. Its protein product is CASSQDQGEGADTQYF. J is TRBJ2-3 and V is TRBV4-1, with TRBD2 matching 7 bases. Germline CDR1 is MGHRA and CDR2 is YSYEKL. With 0 bases clipped from V and 4 bases from J, the junction kept 7 bases outside the gene matches. The CDR3 is 16 amino acids.

V is TRBV7-2 and J is TRBJ1-2, with TRBD1 identical over 8 bases. Losses at the gene ends were 6 bases for V and 4 bases for J; bases not matched to a gene: 16. CDR1 is SGHTA and CDR2 is FQGNSA in the germline V gene. The CDR3 sequence is 17 residues long. This CDR3 reads CASSITGGYEGIYGYTF. CDR3 bases: TGTGCCAGCAGTATTACAGGGGGTTATGAGGGCATCTATGGCTACACCTTC.